This T cell receptor (beta chain) was observed in a study of post-analysis software for immune sequencing data. The wider study: Recorded disease courses covered relapsing-remitting, secondary progressive and progressive-relapsing multiple sclerosis. Some patients had no subtype annotation. Study-level findings and limits: The study found significantly lower normalized Chao1 diversity in multiple sclerosis patients than in controls. Strong co-clustering by F measure was seen for same-batch samples. Five or six TRBV segments, including TRBV5-6, TRBV5-1 and TRBV20-1, were more frequent in patients than controls.

From germline, CDR1 is DFQATT and CDR2 SNEGSKA (reference sequence). The CDR3 sequence is 21 residues long. The V gene end was trimmed by 6 bases and the J gene end by 0 bases; junction bases not matched to a gene: 23. This clonotype was seen a single time. Its specificity is not known. TCR beta cDNA libraries included unique molecular identifiers. Starting from about 0.98 to 11 million T cells, the study yielded about 500,000 cDNA molecules. TCRdb analysed the PCR reads with MiXCR anew, one entry per CDR3 protein. Of hundreds of thousands of distinct CDR3 sequences in the sample, approximately 30% were seen once.

Sample: blood. The clonotype comes from a girl aged 10-17 years with multiple sclerosis. The gene calls are TRBV20-1 and TRBJ1-5, with 10 bases matching TRBD1. CDR3 sequence: CSARSRGPGQGPFYSNQPQHF. The CDR3 DNA sequence: TGCAGTGCGCGATCGAGGGGACCGGGACAGGGGCCTTTTTATAGCAATCAGCCCCAGCATTTT.